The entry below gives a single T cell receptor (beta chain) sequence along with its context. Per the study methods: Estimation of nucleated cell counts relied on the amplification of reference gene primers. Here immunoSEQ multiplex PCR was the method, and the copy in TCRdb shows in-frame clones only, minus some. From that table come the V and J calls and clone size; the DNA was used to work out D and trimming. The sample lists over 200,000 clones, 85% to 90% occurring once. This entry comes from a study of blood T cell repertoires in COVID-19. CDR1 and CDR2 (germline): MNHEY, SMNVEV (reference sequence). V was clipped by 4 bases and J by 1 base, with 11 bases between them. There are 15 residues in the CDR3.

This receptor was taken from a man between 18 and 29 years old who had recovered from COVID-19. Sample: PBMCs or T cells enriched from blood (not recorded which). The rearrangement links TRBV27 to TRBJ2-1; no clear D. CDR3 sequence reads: CASSSPGTSYNEQFF. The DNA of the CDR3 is TGTGCCAGCAGTTCACCAGGTACGTCCTACAATGAGCAGTTCTTC.